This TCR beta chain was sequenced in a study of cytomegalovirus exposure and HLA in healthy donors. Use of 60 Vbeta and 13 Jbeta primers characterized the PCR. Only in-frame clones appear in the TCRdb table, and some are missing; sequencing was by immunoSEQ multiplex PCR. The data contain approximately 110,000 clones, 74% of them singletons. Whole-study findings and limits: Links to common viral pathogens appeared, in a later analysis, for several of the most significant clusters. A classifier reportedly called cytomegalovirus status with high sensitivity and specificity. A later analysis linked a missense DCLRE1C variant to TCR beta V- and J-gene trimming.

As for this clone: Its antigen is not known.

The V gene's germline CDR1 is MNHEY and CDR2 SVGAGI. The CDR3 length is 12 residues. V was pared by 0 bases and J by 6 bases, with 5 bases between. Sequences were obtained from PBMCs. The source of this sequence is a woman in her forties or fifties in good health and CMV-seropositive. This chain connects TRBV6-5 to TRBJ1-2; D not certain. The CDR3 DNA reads TGTGCCAGCAGTTACTCGAGCCATGGCTACACCTTC. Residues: CASSYSSHGYTF.